This entry features one T cell receptor beta chain sequence. Its target is not known. Indicated time point: week 47, end of study. Vaccinated patients received 300 ug of mutant IDH1 20-mer peptide per dose, with topical imiquimod. This entry belongs to a study of a mutant IDH1 vaccine in newly diagnosed glioma. About the research overall: The treated population exhibited a male proportion of about 60%, a female proportion of about 40%, and a mean age of around 40 years. Every participant had undergone radiotherapy, temozolomide, or both before, and most underwent both.

Per the germline V gene, CDR1 is SGHTA and CDR2 is FQGNSA. The CDR3 has 14 amino acids. V shed 5 bases and J 6 bases; nucleotides not matched to a gene: 8. Some clones are missing from TCRdb's copy, which holds only in-frame ones; the method was immunoSEQ multiplex PCR. The repertoire holds tens of thousands of clones, about four fifths seen once, with about 4.3% in the top ten. Points from the study as a whole: Immune responses induced by the vaccine were seen in around 92% of patients, spanning multiple MHC alleles.

The source of this sequence is a woman younger than 45 with glioma. Some clones in this sample may be carry-over from other donors' samples. The V gene is TRBV7-2, the J gene TRBJ2-3, with 7 nucleotides matching TRBD2. The starting material was PBMCs, obtained from a glioma patient whose treatment included an IDH1 peptide vaccine. DNA of the CDR3: TGTGCCAGCAGCACATACGCGGGAGACGATACGCAGTATTTT. This encodes CASSTYAGDDTQYF.